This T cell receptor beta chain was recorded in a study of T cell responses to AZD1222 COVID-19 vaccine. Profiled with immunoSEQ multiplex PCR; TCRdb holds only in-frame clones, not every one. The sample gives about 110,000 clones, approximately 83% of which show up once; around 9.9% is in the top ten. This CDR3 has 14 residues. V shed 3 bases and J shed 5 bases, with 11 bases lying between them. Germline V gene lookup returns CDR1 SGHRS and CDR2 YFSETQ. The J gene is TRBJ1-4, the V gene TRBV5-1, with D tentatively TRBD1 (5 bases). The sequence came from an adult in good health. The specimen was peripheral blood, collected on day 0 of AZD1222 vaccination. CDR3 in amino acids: CASSSGLSNEKLFF. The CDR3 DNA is TGCGCCAGCAGCTCGGGACTGAGCAATGAAAAACTGTTTTTT.